Shown below are 22 T cell receptor beta chains from a single sample sequenced in a study of blood T cell repertoires in COVID-19. Only in-frame clones appear in the TCRdb table, and some are missing; sequencing was by immunoSEQ multiplex PCR. Of roughly 24,000 clones in the sample, roughly four fifths are singletons; the top ten hold around 50%. Sequenced input: peripheral blood. These receptors were collected from a man between 65 and 85 years old with acute or convalescent COVID-19.

The chain carries TRBV6-5 and TRBJ2-5, with D possibly matching TRBD1 (5 bases). Near its end, the DNA agrees better with TRBJ2-7, so the J call may be wrong. This CDR3 contains 14 residues. CDR1 is MNHEY and CDR2 is SVGAGI in the germline V gene. The CDR3 DNA is TGTGCCAGCAGGCTCAGGACATTCCCCTACGAGCAGTACTTC. This sequence encodes CASRLRTFPYEQYF.

The V gene is TRBV6-1, the J gene TRBJ1-2; tentative D call: TRBD1 (5 bases). This CDR3 contains 15 residues. V lost 2 bases, J lost 4 bases, and 14 bases lay in between. In germline, CDR1 is MNHNS, CDR2 SASEGT. CDR3 in amino acids: CASSESMGLTYGYTF. The DNA of the CDR3 is TGTGCCAGCAGTGAAAGCATGGGGCTGACCTATGGCTACACCTTC.

This clone was detected only once. V is TRBV10-3 and J is TRBJ2-1; 9 bases are a match to TRBD1. J lost 7 bases, V lost 3 bases, and 7 bases had no gene match. The CDR3 is made up of 15 amino acids. Germline-derived CDR1 and CDR2 are ENHRY and SYGVKD. Written as DNA, the CDR3 is TGTGCCATCAGTGAATCGGGACAGGGTGGGAATGAGCAGTTCTTC. Amino acid sequence: CAISESGQGGNEQFF.

J is TRBJ2-2 and V is TRBV5-5; 10 nucleotides align to TRBD2. J gave up 3 bases and V 1 base, and 3 bases lay outside the gene matches. In germline, CDR1 is SGHKS, CDR2 YYEKEE (reference sequence). This CDR3 has 16 amino acids. DNA for the CDR3: TGTGCCAGCAGCTTGTCCCTAGCGGGAGACACCGGGGAGCTGTTTTTT. Its translation is CASSLSLAGDTGELFF. Combining the CDR3 with reference TRBV5-5 and TRBJ2-2 gives the whole variable domain DAGVTQSPTHLIKTRGQQVTLRCSPISGHKSVSWYQQVLGQGPQFIFQYYEKEERGRGNFPDRFSARQFPNYSSELNVNALLLGDSALYLCASSLSLAGDTGELFFGEGSRLTVL.

V is TRBV27 and J is TRBJ2-3; D is perhaps TRBD2 (6 bases). CDR3 length equals 15 residues. V lost 2 bases to trimming and J lost 3 bases, with 12 bases between them. Looked up from germline, CDR1 is MNHEY and CDR2 is SMNVEV (reference sequence). CDR3 loop: CASSLGRGGTDTQYF. The CDR3 DNA follows: TGTGCCAGCAGTTTAGGGCGGGGCGGAACAGATACGCAGTATTTT.

The chain couples TRBV9 to TRBJ2-3; a weak D match, TRBD2 (5 bases). The V end lost 4 bases, the J end lost 5 bases, and 11 bases lay between the germline ends. Germline CDR1 and CDR2: SGDLS and YYNGEE. The CDR3 is made up of 13 amino acids. In DNA form, the CDR3 reads TGTGCCAGCAGCCCGCGGACTGAAGATACGCAGTATTTT. As protein: CASSPRTEDTQYF.

The chain is built from TRBV6-5 and TRBJ2-1; D gene uncertain. Germline assignment: CDR1 MNHEY and CDR2 SVGAGI. Trimming pared 6 bases from V and 6 bases from J, leaving 12 bases between. CDR3 length: 13 amino acids. The CDR3 DNA sequence: TGTGCCAGCAGGGTGGCAGACTTCAATGAGCAGTTCTTC. The encoded protein is CASRVADFNEQFF.

The chain recombines TRBV2 with TRBJ2-1, with TRBD2 matching over 12 bases. Germline V gene data show CDR1 as SNHLY and CDR2 as FYNNEI. The CDR3 totals 16 residues. V was clipped by 6 bases and J by 7 bases; unmatched bases: 10. CDR3 protein: CASSSTLAGGPNEQFF. The DNA for the CDR3 is TGTGCCAGCAGCTCAACCCTAGCGGGAGGGCCAAATGAGCAGTTCTTC.

The chain employs TRBV7-9 and TRBJ2-5; TRBD2 aligns across 7 bases. The CDR3 is 15 amino acids. With 1 base clipped from V and 4 bases from J, the junction kept 6 bases outside the gene matches. Germline loops: CDR1 SEHNR, CDR2 FQNEAQ (reference sequence). Here the CDR3 DNA reads TGTGCCAGCAGCTTAGACGGGAGGTTTGGAGAGACCCAGTACTTC. Protein sequence: CASSLDGRFGETQYF.

The CDR3 loop is CASSETRVGALGELFF. The DNA for the CDR3 is TGTGCCAGCAGCGAAACAAGGGTGGGGGCACTCGGGGAGCTGTTTTTT. The chain combines TRBV27 with TRBJ2-2; the D gene is possibly TRBD1 (6 bases). This CDR3 comprises 16 residues. The germline V gene has CDR1 MNHEY and CDR2 SMNVEV (reference sequence). Trimming shortened V by 6 bases and J by 7 bases, and 21 bases separated the two germline ends.

This sequence joins TRBV18 and TRBJ1-1; D might be TRBD1 (6 bases). The V end lost 2 bases, the J end lost 1 base, and 14 bases lay between the germline ends. CDR1 KGHSH and CDR2 LQKENI come from the germline V gene. CDR3 length: 16 amino acids. This CDR3 reads CASSPRGTGSNTEAFF. The CDR3 DNA follows: TGTGCCAGCTCACCAAGGGGCACAGGGTCGAACACTGAAGCTTTCTTT.

V usage is TRBV6-5 and J usage is TRBJ2-7; 8 bases are shared with TRBD2. V lost 3 bases and J lost 6; bases outside the gene matches: 10. There are 15 residues in the CDR3. Germline V CDR1 and CDR2: MNHEY, SVGAGI. Here the CDR3 reads CASSYGREAIREQYF. CDR3 DNA: TGTGCCAGCAGTTATGGGCGGGAGGCAATCCGCGAGCAGTACTTC.

The chain couples TRBV7-9 to TRBJ2-1; 7 nucleotides line up with TRBD1. This CDR3 is 16 amino acids long. The germline V gene encodes CDR1 SEHNR and CDR2 FQNEAQ (reference sequence). With 5 bases clipped from V and 8 bases from J, the junction kept 15 bases outside the gene matches. The CDR3 sequence: CASSDDRVTRLDEQFF. In nucleotides, the CDR3 is TGTGCCAGCAGCGACGACAGGGTCACACGTCTGGATGAGCAGTTCTTC.

This chain joins TRBV3-1 (or the pseudogene TRBV3-2) and TRBJ2-4; the D gene is possibly TRBD2 (5 bases). Trimming pared 3 bases from V and 8 bases from J, leaving 20 bases between. The CDR3 is 16 amino acids. Germline V gene data show CDR1 as LGHDT and CDR2 as YNNKEL (reference sequence). Here the CDR3 reads CASSQSSAGLRDIQYF. DNA of the CDR3: TGTGCCAGCAGCCAGTCGTCCGCGGGTTTACGTGACATTCAGTACTTC.

This clone was recorded only once. The rearrangement uses TRBV29-1 and TRBJ2-7; perhaps TRBD2 as D (6 bases). The CDR3 contains 12 residues. V was cut by 7 bases and J by 5 bases, with 15 bases left in between. Germline V lookup: CDR1 SQVTM, CDR2 ANQGSEA. As DNA, the CDR3 is TGCAGCGCAGGTCCCGCGGGGAACGAGCAGTACTTC. Its translation: CSAGPAGNEQYF.

The chain employs TRBV9 and TRBJ1-4; D is undetermined. Germline assignment: CDR1 SGDLS and CDR2 YYNGEE. Deletions cut 3 bases from V and 4 bases from J, with 16 bases between. This CDR3 contains 16 residues. The CDR3 bases are TGTGCCAGCAGCGCGGAGGAGGTGAGACATAATGAAAAACTGTTTTTT. Protein sequence: CASSAEEVRHNEKLFF.

The chain has TRBV30 and TRBJ1-1; maybe TRBD1 (6 bases). V lost 3 bases, J lost 4 bases, and 18 bases lay in between. The CDR3 runs 15 residues. Germline V gene sequence: CDR1 GTSNPN, CDR2 SVGIG (reference sequence). For the CDR3, the DNA is TGTGCCTGGAGGGGAAACACAGGGTCTGTCACTGAAGCTTTCTTT. It translates to CAWRGNTGSVTEAFF. The complete variable domain, with remaining parts taken from reference TRBV30 and TRBJ1-1, reads SQTIHQWPATLVQPVGSPLSLECTVEGTSNPNLYWYRQAAGRGLQLLFYSVGIGQISSEVPQNLSASRPQDRQFILSSKKLLLSDSGFYLCAWRGNTGSVTEAFFGQGTRLTVV.

The CDR3 coding sequence is TGTGCCAGCTCACCACGGACAGGGGGAGTTCAGCCCCAGCATTTT. Residues: CASSPRTGGVQPQHF. This chain joins TRBV18 and TRBJ1-5; TRBD1 agrees at 10 bases. The J segment lost 6 bases and the V segment lost 1 base, leaving 3 bases of the junction unmatched. The CDR3 extends over 15 amino acids. Looked up from germline, CDR1 is KGHSH and CDR2 is LQKENI.

The chain uses TRBV7-2 and TRBJ2-7; TRBD1 agrees at 10 bases. CDR3 length equals 16 residues. Germline V gene sequence: CDR1 SGHTA, CDR2 FQGNSA. V was clipped by 2 bases and J by 1 base; unmatched bases: 5. The CDR3 DNA sequence: TGTGCCAGCAGCTTAAGGGGGACAGGGGTTTCCTACGAGCAGTACTTC. Its protein product is CASSLRGTGVSYEQYF.

This clone has a single count. V usage is TRBV21-1 and J usage is TRBJ1-4; the table assigns TRBD1, which was not confirmed against the DNA. TRBV21-1 is a pseudogene segment. This CDR3 is built from 17 residues. The CDR3 is CASSNDRGGHSNEKLFF. CDR3 coding DNA: TGTGCCAGCAGCAATGACAGAGGGGGCCATAGTAATGAAAAACTGTTTTTT.

CDR3 nucleotides: TGCGCCAGCAGCTTGGTCCCCGTCTCTGGGGCCAACGTCCTGACTTTC. Translating it yields CASSLVPVSGANVLTF. J is TRBJ2-6 and V is TRBV5-1; D unclear. The CDR3 sequence is 16 residues long. Germline lookup yields CDR1 SGHRS and CDR2 YFSETQ. Trimming shortened V by 0 bases and J by 0 bases, and 7 bases separated the two germline ends.

The chain uses TRBV7-2 and TRBJ2-5, with D possibly matching TRBD2 (6 bases). Per germline, CDR1 SGHTA and CDR2 FQGNSA. V lost 3 bases, J lost 1 base, and 12 bases lay in between. The CDR3 extends over 15 amino acids. Here the CDR3 reads CASSFQRATQETQYF. CDR3 coding DNA: TGTGCCAGCAGCTTCCAGCGGGCGACCCAAGAGACCCAGTACTTC.